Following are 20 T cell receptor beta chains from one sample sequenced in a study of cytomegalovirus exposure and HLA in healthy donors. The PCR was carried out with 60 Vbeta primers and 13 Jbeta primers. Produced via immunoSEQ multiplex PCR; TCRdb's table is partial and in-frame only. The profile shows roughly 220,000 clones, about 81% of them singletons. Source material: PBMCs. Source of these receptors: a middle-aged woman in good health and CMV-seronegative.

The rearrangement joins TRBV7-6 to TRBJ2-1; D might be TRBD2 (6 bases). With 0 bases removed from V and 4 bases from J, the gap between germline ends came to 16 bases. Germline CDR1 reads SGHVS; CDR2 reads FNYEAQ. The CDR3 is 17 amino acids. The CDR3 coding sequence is TGTGCCAGCAGCTTAGCGGTTATGTCTAGCGCGTACAATGAGCAGTTCTTC. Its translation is CASSLAVMSSAYNEQFF.

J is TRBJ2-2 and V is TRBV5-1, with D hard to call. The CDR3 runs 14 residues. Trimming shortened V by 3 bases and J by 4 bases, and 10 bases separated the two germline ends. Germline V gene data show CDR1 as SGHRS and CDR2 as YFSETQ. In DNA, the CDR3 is TGCGCCAGCAGCTCCGTACTTTTCACCGGGGAGCTGTTTTTT. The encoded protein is CASSSVLFTGELFF.

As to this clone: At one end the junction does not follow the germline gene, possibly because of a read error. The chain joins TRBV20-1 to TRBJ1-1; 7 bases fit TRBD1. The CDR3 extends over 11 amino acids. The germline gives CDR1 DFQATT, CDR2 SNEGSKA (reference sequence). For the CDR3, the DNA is TGCAGTGCTAACAGGGGCGAAACCGTGGTCTTT. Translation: CSANRGETVVF.

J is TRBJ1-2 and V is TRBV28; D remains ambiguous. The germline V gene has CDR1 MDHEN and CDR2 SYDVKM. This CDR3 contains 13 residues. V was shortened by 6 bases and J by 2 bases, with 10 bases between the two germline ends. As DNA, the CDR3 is TGTGCCAGCAGAGGAACAGAGAACTATGGCTACACCTTC. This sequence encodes CASRGTENYGYTF.

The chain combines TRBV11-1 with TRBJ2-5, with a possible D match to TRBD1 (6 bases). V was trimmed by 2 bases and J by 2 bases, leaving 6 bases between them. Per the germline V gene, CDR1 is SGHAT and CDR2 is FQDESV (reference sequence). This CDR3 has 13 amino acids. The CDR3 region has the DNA TGTGCCAGCAGCTTACAGGGGCAAGAGACCCAGTACTTC. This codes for CASSLQGQETQYF.

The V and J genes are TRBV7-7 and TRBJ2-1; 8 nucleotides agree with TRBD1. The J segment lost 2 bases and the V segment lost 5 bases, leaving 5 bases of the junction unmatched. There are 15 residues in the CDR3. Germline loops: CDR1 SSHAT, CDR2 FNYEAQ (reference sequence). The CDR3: CASSQTGVPYNEQFF. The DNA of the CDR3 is TGTGCCAGCAGCCAGACAGGGGTCCCCTACAATGAGCAGTTCTTC.

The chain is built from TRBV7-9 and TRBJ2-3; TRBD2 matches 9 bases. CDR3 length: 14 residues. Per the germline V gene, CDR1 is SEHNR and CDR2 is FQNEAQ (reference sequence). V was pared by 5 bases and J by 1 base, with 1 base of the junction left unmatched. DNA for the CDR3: TGTGCCAGCAGCCCTAGCGGGGGCACAGATACGCAGTATTTT. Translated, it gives CASSPSGGTDTQYF.

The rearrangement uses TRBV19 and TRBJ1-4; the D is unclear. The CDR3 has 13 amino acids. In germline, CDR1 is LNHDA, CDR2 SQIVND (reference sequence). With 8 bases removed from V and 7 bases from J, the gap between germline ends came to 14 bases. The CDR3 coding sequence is TGTGCCAGTGAGTCGACATTGGGTGAAAAACTGTTTTTT. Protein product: CASESTLGEKLFF.

CDR3 region: CASSIPARGQEAFF. DNA of the CDR3: TGTGCCAGTAGTATCCCGGCCAGGGGGCAGGAAGCTTTCTTT. The chain employs TRBV19 and TRBJ1-1, with 8 bases that match TRBD1. The junction had 8 bases not matched to a gene; V was cut back by 3 bases and J by 8 bases. Germline CDR1 LNHDA, CDR2 SQIVND (reference sequence). The CDR3 has 14 amino acids.

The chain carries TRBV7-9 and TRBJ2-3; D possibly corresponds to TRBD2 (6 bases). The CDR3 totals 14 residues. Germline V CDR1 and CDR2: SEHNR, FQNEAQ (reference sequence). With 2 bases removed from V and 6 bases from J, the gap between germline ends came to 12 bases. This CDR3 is CASSLTEGRDTQYF. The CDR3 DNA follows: TGTGCCAGCAGCTTAACGGAGGGCCGGGATACGCAGTATTTT.

Here the CDR3 DNA reads TGTGCCAGCAGCTCTAACGCGGGACAGAGCCATGGCTACACCTTC. Protein sequence: CASSSNAGQSHGYTF. This rearrangement joins TRBV7-8 to TRBJ1-2; 7 positions match TRBD1. The CDR3 has 15 amino acids. With 4 bases clipped from V and 6 bases from J, the junction kept 11 bases outside the gene matches. CDR1 SGHVS and CDR2 FQNEAQ come from the germline V gene.

In DNA, the CDR3 is TGTGCCACCAGCAGAGATCCCACAGGGGACACTGAAGCTTTCTTT. Its protein product is CATSRDPTGDTEAFF. The genes are TRBV15 and TRBJ1-1; 7 nucleotides align to TRBD1. This CDR3 comprises 15 residues. V lost 0 bases to trimming and J lost 3 bases; unmatched junction nucleotides: 4. Germline loops: CDR1 LNHNV, CDR2 YYDKDF (reference sequence).

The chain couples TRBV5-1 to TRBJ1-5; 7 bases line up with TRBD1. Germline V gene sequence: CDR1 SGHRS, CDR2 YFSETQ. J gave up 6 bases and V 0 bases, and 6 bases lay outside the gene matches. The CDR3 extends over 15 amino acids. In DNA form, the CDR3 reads TGCGCCAGCAGCTTGGACAGGGCAGGGGGTCAGCCCCAGCATTTT. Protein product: CASSLDRAGGQPQHF. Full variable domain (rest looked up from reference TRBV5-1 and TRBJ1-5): KAGVTQTPRYLIKTRGQQVTLSCSPISGHRSVSWYQQTPGQGLQFLFEYFSETQRNKGNFPGRFSGRQFSNSRSEMNVSTLELGDSALYLCASSLDRAGGQPQHFGDGTRLSIL.

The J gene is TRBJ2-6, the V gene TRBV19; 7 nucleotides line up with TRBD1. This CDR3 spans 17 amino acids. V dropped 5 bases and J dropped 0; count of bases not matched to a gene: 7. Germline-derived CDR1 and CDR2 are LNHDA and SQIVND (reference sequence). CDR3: CASSRDSAYSGANVLTF. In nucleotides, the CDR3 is TGTGCCAGTAGTCGGGACAGCGCCTACTCTGGGGCCAACGTCCTGACTTTC.

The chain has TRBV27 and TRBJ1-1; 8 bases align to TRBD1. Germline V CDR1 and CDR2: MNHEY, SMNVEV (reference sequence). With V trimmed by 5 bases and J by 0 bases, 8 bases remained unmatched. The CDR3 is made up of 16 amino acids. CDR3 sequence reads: CASSLGQGRVNTEAFF. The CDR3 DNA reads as TGTGCCAGCAGTCTCGGACAGGGTAGGGTGAACACTGAAGCTTTCTTT.

In DNA form, the CDR3 reads TGTGCCAGCAGCCCCCTCCCCCGGGAATCTAACACTGAAGCTTTCTTT. Protein: CASSPLPRESNTEAFF. The chain employs TRBV7-9 and TRBJ1-1, with D unresolved. V lost 5 bases, J lost 2 bases, and 18 bases lay in between. This CDR3 has 16 residues. CDR1 SEHNR and CDR2 FQNEAQ come from the germline V gene (reference sequence).

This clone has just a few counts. CDR3 protein: CASSEPLLQGPGNTIYF. The CDR3 DNA follows: TGTGCCAGCAGTGAACCCCTTCTACAGGGGCCTGGAAACACCATATATTTT. This sequence joins TRBV2 and TRBJ1-3; 7 nucleotides agree with TRBD1. The CDR3 is 17 residues long. Trimming removed 2 bases from V and 2 bases from J; junction bases left unmatched: 9. In germline, CDR1 is SNHLY, CDR2 FYNNEI.

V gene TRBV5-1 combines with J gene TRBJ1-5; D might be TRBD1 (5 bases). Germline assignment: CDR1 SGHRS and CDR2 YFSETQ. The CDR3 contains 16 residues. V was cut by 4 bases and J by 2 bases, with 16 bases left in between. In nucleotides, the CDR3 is TGCGCCAGCAGCCGCTGGGGGGGAGGGGGCAATCAGCCCCAGCATTTT. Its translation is CASSRWGGGGNQPQHF. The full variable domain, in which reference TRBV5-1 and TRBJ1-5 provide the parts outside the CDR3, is KAGVTQTPRYLIKTRGQQVTLSCSPISGHRSVSWYQQTPGQGLQFLFEYFSETQRNKGNFPGRFSGRQFSNSRSEMNVSTLELGDSALYLCASSRWGGGGNQPQHFGDGTRLSIL.

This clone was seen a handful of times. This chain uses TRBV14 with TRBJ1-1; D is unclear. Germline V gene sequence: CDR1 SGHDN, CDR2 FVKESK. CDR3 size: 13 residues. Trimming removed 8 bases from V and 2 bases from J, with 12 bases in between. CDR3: CASGWRRNTEAFF. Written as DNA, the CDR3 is TGTGCCAGCGGCTGGAGAAGAAACACTGAAGCTTTCTTT.

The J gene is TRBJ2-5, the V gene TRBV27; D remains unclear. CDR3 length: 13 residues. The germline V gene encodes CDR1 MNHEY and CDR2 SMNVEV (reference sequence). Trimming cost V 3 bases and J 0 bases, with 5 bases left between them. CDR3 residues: CASSFPYQETQYF. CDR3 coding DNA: TGTGCCAGCAGTTTCCCGTACCAAGAGACCCAGTACTTC.